This record covers a single TCR beta chain. Its cognate antigen is unknown. 5'RACE primed from the constant segment yielded TCR alpha and TCR beta cDNA libraries bearing sample barcodes and UMIs. TCRdb reprocessed the 5' RACE reads via MiXCR and lists one record per CDR3 protein. This sample has 200,000 or so distinct CDR3 sequences; 16% occur once, and the top ten carry approximately 2%. This specimen belongs to a study of T-cell memory formation after mild COVID-19. The study, taken as a whole, reports: The study found balanced CD4/CD8 in clones contracting day 15 to 85 and a CD4+ lean in later expanders. For contracting clones, CD4+ ones sat mainly in CM and EM, CD8+ in EMRA.

The V and J ends lost 4 bases and 4 bases respectively, with 15 bases between them. CDR1 KGHDR and CDR2 SFDVKD come from the germline V gene. The CDR3 extends over 15 amino acids. Sequencing was done on a sample of PBMCs or a T cell subset sorted from them (not recorded which). The rearrangement uses TRBV24-1 and TRBJ1-2, with D perhaps matching TRBD1 (6 bases). This TCR was sampled from an adult woman who had mild COVID-19 (a few samples of this study predate the infection). Cell type and time point are not known. CDR3 loop: CATSDPPGRGYGYTF. DNA of the CDR3: TGTGCCACCAGTGACCCCCCCGGCAGGGGCTATGGCTACACCTTC.